Below, 20 T cell receptor beta chains from the same sample are listed, as sequenced in a study of T-cell memory formation after mild COVID-19. From the 5' RACE reads, TCRdb called clonotypes with MiXCR, one entry per CDR3 protein. The sample lists under 50,000 distinct CDR3 sequences; around a quarter were seen once. The sample consisted of PBMCs or a T cell subset sorted from them (not recorded which). The receptors were sampled from a man aged 18-30 years who had mild COVID-19 (a few samples of this study predate the infection). Cell type and time point are not known.

This clonotype showed up just a few times. J is TRBJ2-3 and V is TRBV12-3 or TRBV12-4; tentatively, D is TRBD1 or TRBD2 (5 bases each). Trimming stripped 5 bases from V and 2 bases from J, with 14 bases between. This CDR3 has 15 amino acids. The CDR3 DNA reads TGTGCCAGCAGTCGGGTTCTAGGGACCACAGATACGCAGTATTTT. Translated: CASSRVLGTTDTQYF.

This clonotype was picked up a small number of times. This chain's CDR3 is CASSPGTGDHYEQYF. DNA of the CDR3: TGCGCCAGCAGCCCAGGGACAGGAGATCATTACGAGCAGTACTTC. The chain employs TRBV4-1 and TRBJ2-7; 8 bases map to TRBD1. V dropped 4 bases and J dropped 4; count of bases not matched to a gene: 9. The CDR3 spans 15 residues. CDR1 is MGHRA and CDR2 is YSYEKL in the germline V gene.

This clonotype was observed a handful of times. The chain has TRBV27 and TRBJ2-3, with D possibly TRBD2 on 5 matching bases. The CDR3 has 14 residues. The ends were cut back, 1 base at V and 2 bases at J, with 7 bases in the middle. Germline lookup yields CDR1 MNHEY and CDR2 SMNVEV (reference sequence). The CDR3 DNA is TGTGCCAGCAGTTTATGGGAGTCCACAGATACGCAGTATTTT. This gives the protein CASSLWESTDTQYF.

Ten or more counts support this clonotype. The chain is built from TRBV12-3 or TRBV12-4 and TRBJ1-6; 10 bases fit TRBD1. This CDR3 is built from 15 residues. V gave up 7 bases and J gave up 9 bases; unmatched junction bases: 9. Written as DNA, the CDR3 is TGTGCCAGCACTCCCCGGGACAGGGGTTTTTCACCCCTCCACTTT. Translation gives CASTPRDRGFSPLHF.

This chain connects TRBV7-8 to TRBJ2-1; weak D call: TRBD1 (5 bases). The V gene's germline CDR1 is SGHVS and CDR2 FQNEAQ. V lost 3 bases, J lost 0 bases, and 9 bases lay in between. The CDR3 length is 15 residues. The CDR3 loop reads CASSFQDSSYNEQFF. The CDR3 nucleotides are TGTGCCAGCAGCTTTCAAGACAGCTCCTACAATGAGCAGTTCTTC.

By share, this clonotype ranks as medium-sized. The genes are TRBV20-1 and TRBJ2-1; D is unclear. V was shortened by 3 bases and J by 5 bases, with 14 bases between the two germline ends. CDR1 is DFQATT and CDR2 is SNEGSKA in the germline V gene (reference sequence). The CDR3 runs 14 residues. The CDR3 loop reads CSARIGPHDNEQFF. CDR3 nucleotide sequence: TGCAGTGCTAGGATTGGGCCTCACGACAATGAGCAGTTCTTC.

J is TRBJ2-2 and V is TRBV7-2; D not resolved. V lost 5 bases, J lost 2 bases, and 6 bases lay in between. CDR3 length: 13 residues. CDR1 is SGHTA, CDR2 FQGNSA, per germline. CDR3 loop: CASSRPNTGELFF. CDR3 nucleotide sequence: TGTGCCAGCAGCCGTCCCAACACCGGGGAGCTGTTTTTT. The full variable domain, in which reference TRBV7-2 and TRBJ2-2 provide the parts outside the CDR3, is GAGVSQSPSNKVTEKGKDVELRCDPISGHTALYWYRQSLGQGLEFLIYFQGNSAPDKSGLPSDRFSAERTGGSVSTLTIQRTQQEDSAVYLCASSRPNTGELFFGEGSRLTVL.

This clonotype was recorded a few times. V gene TRBV29-1 combines with J gene TRBJ1-2, with D maybe TRBD1 (6 bases). Trimming removed 2 bases from V and 5 bases from J, with 15 bases in between. Germline assignment: CDR1 SQVTM and CDR2 ANQGSEA. The CDR3 spans 14 residues. The CDR3 loop is CSVETQGGGYGYTF. The CDR3 nucleotides read TGCAGCGTTGAAACCCAAGGAGGGGGGTATGGCTACACCTTC.

V and J are TRBV19 and TRBJ1-2; D remains ambiguous. Trimming took 7 bases from V and 8 from J, leaving 20 bases between them. The CDR3 has 14 amino acids. Germline-derived CDR1 and CDR2 are LNHDA and SQIVND (reference sequence). CDR3 sequence reads: CASTIYGVSRGYTF. CDR3 DNA: TGTGCCAGTACCATATATGGGGTTTCGCGGGGCTACACCTTC.

A few counts support this clonotype. V usage is TRBV12-3 or TRBV12-4 and J usage is TRBJ2-1, with D possibly matching TRBD2 (5 bases). The length of the CDR3 is 13 residues. The V and J ends lost 7 bases and 6 bases respectively, with 13 bases between them. CDR3 DNA: TGTGCCAGCACCGCCCTTGCGGGCAATGAGCAGTTCTTC. Its protein product is CASTALAGNEQFF.

The CDR3 nucleotides are TGTGCCAGCAGCTTGGCCCCCCCGCCCGGGGTGCAAGAGACCCAGTACTTC. Translated, it gives CASSLAPPPGVQETQYF. The chain links TRBV7-7 to TRBJ2-5; possible D gene TRBD2, 5 bases. CDR1 and CDR2 from the germline V gene are SSHAT and FNYEAQ (reference sequence). The CDR3 is made up of 17 amino acids. V lost 3 bases, J lost 2 bases, and 19 bases lay in between.

The rearrangement uses TRBV7-6 and TRBJ2-7; 11 bases are a match to TRBD2. The V and J ends lost 6 bases and 3 bases, in that order; junction bases with no gene match: 4. Germline lookup yields CDR1 SGHVS and CDR2 FNYEAQ. The CDR3 has 14 residues. DNA for the CDR3: TGTGCCAGCAGTATGGGGACTAGCGGCTACGAGCAGTACTTC. Translation gives CASSMGTSGYEQYF.

This clonotype was seen a few times. The rearrangement joins TRBV10-2 to TRBJ2-7; D is unclear. Germline values: CDR1 WSHSY, CDR2 SAAADI. The CDR3 has 12 residues. V gave up 4 bases and J gave up 3 bases, with 7 bases separating them. DNA for the CDR3: TGCGCCAGCAGTGCAGAAAGCTACGAGCAGTACTTC. It encodes CASSAESYEQYF.

This clonotype was seen only a few times. V and J are TRBV6-6 and TRBJ2-3; D is perhaps TRBD1 or TRBD2 (5 bases each). CDR1 is MNHNY, CDR2 SVGAGI, per germline (reference sequence). The CDR3 is 16 amino acids. Trimming removed 5 bases from V and 9 bases from J, with 24 bases in between. The CDR3 DNA follows: TGTGCCAGCAGTCCGAGGGCCCGCGAAGGGGATTGGACGCAGTATTTT. Its protein product is CASSPRAREGDWTQYF.

The chain employs TRBV12-3 or TRBV12-4 and TRBJ2-1; 7 nucleotides agree with TRBD1. This CDR3 spans 12 amino acids. V trimming: 6 bases; J trimming: 9 bases; junction bases outside the gene matches: 5. The CDR3 here is CASRQGWGEQFF. For the CDR3, the DNA is TGTGCCAGCAGACAGGGGTGGGGTGAGCAGTTCTTC.

As DNA, the CDR3 is TGTGCCAGTAGCCTCGGGGCCGTTGAAGCTTTCTTT. This gives the protein CASSLGAVEAFF. The V call is TRBV19, the J call TRBJ1-1, with a tentative D call TRBD1 (5 bases). The V gene's germline CDR1 is LNHDA and CDR2 SQIVND (reference sequence). The CDR3 is 12 amino acids. Trimming took 6 bases from V and 7 from J, leaving 12 bases between them.

The rearrangement joins TRBV3-1 to TRBJ1-1; D not certain. V gave up 3 bases and J gave up 5 bases, with 13 bases separating them. CDR3 length: 14 residues. Germline loops: CDR1 LGHDT, CDR2 YNNKEL (reference sequence). CDR3 sequence: CASSQQRRWTEAFF. The CDR3 DNA reads TGTGCCAGCAGCCAGCAGCGTCGGTGGACTGAAGCTTTCTTT.

This clonotype was picked up a small number of times. The chain is built from TRBV12-3 or TRBV12-4 and TRBJ2-3; D is unclear. Between the trimmed V and J ends, which lost 3 bases and 5 bases, there was a span of 3 bases. The CDR3 covers 11 residues. CDR3 region: CASSFVDTQYF. As DNA, the CDR3 is TGTGCCAGCAGTTTCGTAGATACGCAGTATTTT.

J is TRBJ2-7 and V is TRBV3-1; D gene ambiguous. This CDR3 comprises 14 residues. Germline CDR1 and CDR2: LGHDT and YNNKEL (reference sequence). V was cut by 0 bases and J by 6 bases, with 12 bases left in between. CDR3 in amino acids: CASSQDLALREQYF. DNA of the CDR3: TGTGCCAGCAGCCAAGATTTGGCCCTACGCGAGCAGTACTTC.

This clonotype was seen only a few times. This chain connects TRBV12-3 or TRBV12-4 to TRBJ2-1; D is unresolved. V lost 3 bases and J lost 6, with 9 bases in between. CDR3 length: 13 residues. The CDR3: CASSFIGFNEQFF. The DNA of the CDR3 is TGTGCCAGCAGTTTTATCGGCTTCAATGAGCAGTTCTTC.